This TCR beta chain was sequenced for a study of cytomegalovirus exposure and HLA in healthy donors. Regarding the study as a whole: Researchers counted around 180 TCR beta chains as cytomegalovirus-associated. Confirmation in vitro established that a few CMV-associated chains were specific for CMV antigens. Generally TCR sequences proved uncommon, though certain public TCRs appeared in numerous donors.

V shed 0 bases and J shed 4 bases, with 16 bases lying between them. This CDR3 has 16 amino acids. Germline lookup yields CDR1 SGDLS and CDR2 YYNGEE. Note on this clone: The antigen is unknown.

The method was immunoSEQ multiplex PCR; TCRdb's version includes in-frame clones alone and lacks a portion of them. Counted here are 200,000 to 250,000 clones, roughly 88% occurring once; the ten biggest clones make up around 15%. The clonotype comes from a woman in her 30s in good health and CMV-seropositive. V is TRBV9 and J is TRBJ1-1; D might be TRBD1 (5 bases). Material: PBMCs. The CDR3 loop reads CASSVGSEGIATEAFF. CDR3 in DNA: TGTGCCAGCAGCGTAGGGAGTGAGGGGATCGCCACTGAAGCTTTCTTT.